These T cell receptor beta chains were read from a single sample in a study of blood T cell repertoires in COVID-19. Method: immunoSEQ multiplex PCR; TCRdb's copy keeps in-frame clones and lacks some. Of about 200,000 clones in the sample, 75% to 90% are singletons; the top ten hold around 2.2%. The sample taken for sequencing was peripheral blood. All receptors come from a man aged 30 to 45 who had recovered from COVID-19. CDR3s include the opening cysteine and the closing phenylalanine or tryptophan. D genes are given only for firm matches. Only some rows state a clone size, as once, few, many or a class for expanded clones.

v_call	d_call	j_call	clone_size	cdr3_nt	cdr3_aa
TRBV4-3	-	TRBJ2-7	-	TGCGCCAGCAGCCAGGTAACAGGGTTCTACGAGCAGTACTTC	CASSQVTGFYEQYF
TRBV9	-	TRBJ2-5	-	TGTGCCAGCAGCCCCCTACAGGGGGGGGAGACCCAGTACTTC	CASSPLQGGETQYF
TRBV7-8	TRBD1	TRBJ1-4	-	TGTGCCAGCAGCGCAAACAGGGGGAGGAATGAAAAACTGTTTTTT	CASSANRGRNEKLFF
TRBV3-1/TRBV3-2	TRBD2	TRBJ2-7	-	TGTGCCAGCAGCCCACTAGCGGGGGGGCTCGACGAGCAGTACTTC	CASSPLAGGLDEQYF
TRBV19	-	TRBJ1-3	-	TGTGCCAGTAGTATCGGGGGTGGTGGAAACACCATATATTTT	CASSIGGGGNTIYF
TRBV19	TRBD2	TRBJ2-7	-	TGTGCCAGTAGTATCGAATTGTACGTAGCAGCGGGGGCAGGATACGAGCAGTACTTC	CASSIELYVAAGAGYEQYF
TRBV7-9	-	TRBJ2-7	few	TGTGCCAGCAGCCCAACACAGTACGAGCAGTACTTC	CASSPTQYEQYF
TRBV15	TRBD1	TRBJ1-2	-	TGTGCCACCAGCAGTGGGACAGAGTATGGCTACACCTTC	CATSSGTEYGYTF
TRBV28	-	TRBJ1-4	-	TGTGCCAGCAGTTTAGGCCAGGGGACTAATGAAAAACTGTTTTTT	CASSLGQGTNEKLFF
TRBV13	-	TRBJ1-1	-	TGTGCCAGCAGCTTCTCCGTGAACACTGAAGCTTTCTTT	CASSFSVNTEAFF
TRBV13	-	TRBJ1-2	-	TGTGCCAGCAGCTCTATCTCGAGACGGGGGGGTGACTATGGCTACACCTTC	CASSSISRRGGDYGYTF
TRBV9	-	TRBJ2-5	-	TGTGCCAGCAATCACATTGGGGGGACGAGGGAGACCCAGTACTTC	CASNHIGGTRETQYF
TRBV7-9	-	TRBJ1-4	-	TGTGCCAGCAGACAGGACCCAGAGGAAAAACTGTTTTTT	CASRQDPEEKLFF
TRBV28	TRBD1	TRBJ1-2	once	TGTGCCAGCAGTATCCCTCGACAGGGGGGGGATGGCTACACCTTC	CASSIPRQGGDGYTF
TRBV28	-	TRBJ1-5	-	TGTGCCAGCCAGCCGGGAGCTCAGCCCCAGCATTTT	CASQPGAQPQHF
TRBV18	TRBD1	TRBJ1-5	-	TGTGCCAGCTCATTCAGACAGGGAGATCAGCCCCAGCATTTT	CASSFRQGDQPQHF
TRBV29-1	TRBD1	TRBJ2-2	-	TGCAGCGCTGACAGGGGGCGGGGCGGGGAGCTGTTTTTT	CSADRGRGGELFF
TRBV18	TRBD1	TRBJ2-7	-	TGTGCCAGCTCACAGACAGGGGGGCCCTCTTTTGAGCAGTACTTC	CASSQTGGPSFEQYF
TRBV6-5	-	TRBJ2-5	-	TGTGCCAGCAGTTACTCATACAGGCCAAAAGAGACCCAGTACTTC	CASSYSYRPKETQYF
TRBV5-6	-	TRBJ1-4	-	TGTGCCAGCAGCTTGGAGGGGACACTTATTGAAAAACTGTTTTTT	CASSLEGTLIEKLFF
TRBV4-2	TRBD2	TRBJ2-3	-	TGTGCCAGCAGCCAAAAACTGGGACTAGCGGGGGGGTACTTCACAGATACGCAGTATTTT	CASSQKLGLAGGYFTDTQYF
TRBV10-2	-	TRBJ2-1	-	TGCGCCAGCAGTGTAGGGGGGCGGGGGAGCCCAGACAATGAGCAGTTCTTC	CASSVGGRGSPDNEQFF
TRBV6-5	-	TRBJ2-1	-	TGTGCCAGCAGCCCAATCTCCTACAATGAGCAGTTCTTC	CASSPISYNEQFF
TRBV7-8	TRBD1	TRBJ1-2	-	TGTGCCAGCAGCGTGGGACAGCCGCAGCTTTCCTATGGCTACACCTTC	CASSVGQPQLSYGYTF
TRBV10-1	-	TRBJ1-1	-	TGCGCCAGCAGTGTTAGCCAGGGAGGCACTGAAGCTTTCTTT	CASSVSQGGTEAFF
TRBV19	-	TRBJ1-6	-	TGTGCCAGTAACCAGGACAGCCCAAATTCACCCCTCCACTTT	CASNQDSPNSPLHF
TRBV29-1	TRBD2	TRBJ2-1	-	TGCAGCGTTGATGGAGCGGGGGATATGTACAATGAGCAGTTCTTC	CSVDGAGDMYNEQFF
TRBV7-9	TRBD1	TRBJ2-5	-	TGTGCCAGCAGCTTAGCGGGGACAGGGGGCATGGAGACCCAGTACTTC	CASSLAGTGGMETQYF